Listed below are T cell receptor beta chains from one sample, sequenced in a study of shared clonotypes between healthy human individuals. Measured with immunoSEQ multiplex PCR; TCRdb has only the in-frame clones, and not every one. This table has 1.4 million or so clones, about 98.5% appearing once. The specimen sequenced was naive CD4+ T cells sorted from blood. Receptors were obtained from a man younger than 45 in good health. Each CDR3 is given with its conserved first and last residue. Fields, in order: V gene, clone size, CDR3 length, J gene, D gene, CDR3 DNA, CDR3 protein. A D gene is named only where the DNA matches it firmly. Some rows mark clone size as missing; the rest say once, few, many or name a class of expanded clone.

v_gene: TRBV11-3
abundance: .
len: 11
j_gene: TRBJ2-2
d_gene: .
CDR3nt: TGTGCCAGCAGCTCCACCGGGGAGCTGTTTTTT
CDR3aa: CASSSTGELFF

v_gene: TRBV28
abundance: .
len: 12
j_gene: TRBJ1-5
d_gene: .
CDR3nt: TGTGCCAGCAAGAGGGCATATCAGCCCCAGCATTTT
CDR3aa: CASKRAYQPQHF

v_gene: TRBV6-1
abundance: .
len: 13
j_gene: TRBJ1-5
d_gene: .
CDR3nt: TGTGCCAGCAGTGAACAAACAGGACAGCCCCAGCATTTT
CDR3aa: CASSEQTGQPQHF

v_gene: TRBV7-2
abundance: .
len: 15
j_gene: TRBJ1-1
d_gene: TRBD1
CDR3nt: TGTGCCAGCAGCTTCACAGGACAGGGAGGTGCTGAAGCTTTCTTT
CDR3aa: CASSFTGQGGAEAFF

v_gene: TRBV10-2
abundance: .
len: 14
j_gene: TRBJ1-5
d_gene: TRBD1
CDR3nt: TGCGCCAGCAGTGGTGGAGGGGGCGGTCAGCCCCAGCATTTT
CDR3aa: CASSGGGGGQPQHF

v_gene: TRBV7-2
abundance: .
len: 14
j_gene: TRBJ2-1
d_gene: .
CDR3nt: TGTGCCAGCAGCTTAGAACCCACTAGTTATGAGCAGTTCTTC
CDR3aa: CASSLEPTSYEQFF

v_gene: TRBV11-2
abundance: .
len: 13
j_gene: TRBJ1-4
d_gene: .
CDR3nt: TGTGCCAGCAGCTTTGGGGTTAATGAAAAACTGTTTTTT
CDR3aa: CASSFGVNEKLFF

v_gene: TRBV21-1
abundance: .
len: 18
j_gene: TRBJ2-5
d_gene: .
CDR3nt: TGTGCCAGCAGCACCTTCCGGGACTCAATATCTCCACAAGAGACCCAGTACTTC
CDR3aa: CASSTFRDSISPQETQYF

v_gene: TRBV28
abundance: .
len: 14
j_gene: TRBJ2-7
d_gene: .
CDR3nt: TGTGCCAGCACTCCCGCAACGCCGCCCTACGAGCAGTACTTC
CDR3aa: CASTPATPPYEQYF

v_gene: TRBV9
abundance: .
len: 17
j_gene: TRBJ2-2
d_gene: TRBD2
CDR3nt: TGTGCCAGCAGCGTAGTTAGCGGGGGAGCGAACACCGGGGAGCTGTTTTTT
CDR3aa: CASSVVSGGANTGELFF

v_gene: TRBV7-9
abundance: .
len: 17
j_gene: TRBJ1-5
d_gene: TRBD1
CDR3nt: TGTGCCAGCAGCTTGTTCGGACAGGGGCTTAGCAATCAGCCCCAGCATTTT
CDR3aa: CASSLFGQGLSNQPQHF

v_gene: TRBV21-1
abundance: .
len: 9
j_gene: TRBJ2-6
d_gene: .
CDR3nt: TGTGCCAGCTCCTCAGTCGTGACTTTC
CDR3aa: CASSSVVTF

v_gene: TRBV28
abundance: .
len: 16
j_gene: TRBJ1-2
d_gene: .
CDR3nt: TGTGCCAGCGGACATTCACGCAGGGGCGGAAACTATGGCTACACCTTC
CDR3aa: CASGHSRRGGNYGYTF

v_gene: TRBV28
abundance: .
len: 14
j_gene: TRBJ2-7
d_gene: .
CDR3nt: TGTGCCAGCAGTTTCGGGGGCTCCTCCTACGAGCAGTACTTC
CDR3aa: CASSFGGSSYEQYF

v_gene: TRBV11-2
abundance: .
len: 15
j_gene: TRBJ2-3
d_gene: .
CDR3nt: TGTGCCAGCAGCCAGACAGGACTCTACACAGATACGCAGTATTTT
CDR3aa: CASSQTGLYTDTQYF

v_gene: TRBV5-1
abundance: once
len: 15
j_gene: TRBJ2-7
d_gene: TRBD2
CDR3nt: TGCGCCAGCAGCTTGCGGCGGGAGGGCCTCTACGAGCAGTACTTC
CDR3aa: CASSLRREGLYEQYF

v_gene: TRBV19
abundance: .
len: 17
j_gene: TRBJ1-1
d_gene: .
CDR3nt: TGTGCCAGTAGTATTTTTTGGACAGAAGTCATGAACACTGAAGCTTTCTTT
CDR3aa: CASSIFWTEVMNTEAFF

v_gene: TRBV23-1
abundance: .
len: 14
j_gene: TRBJ2-3
d_gene: TRBD2
CDR3nt: TGCGCCAGCAAGCTAGCGGGAGTGGCAGATACGCAGTATTTT
CDR3aa: CASKLAGVADTQYF

v_gene: TRBV28
abundance: once
len: 14
j_gene: TRBJ2-7
d_gene: .
CDR3nt: TGTGCCAGCACTGGAGGGCAGGGGGCCTACGAGCAGTACTTC
CDR3aa: CASTGGQGAYEQYF

v_gene: TRBV18
abundance: .
len: 13
j_gene: TRBJ1-4
d_gene: .
CDR3nt: TGTGCCAGCTCAAGGGATGGAAACGAAAAACTGTTTTTT
CDR3aa: CASSRDGNEKLFF

v_gene: TRBV28
abundance: .
len: 15
j_gene: TRBJ2-7
d_gene: .
CDR3nt: TGTGCCAGCAACACTCCCGGGGGCGCGATAGAAGAGCAGTACTTC
CDR3aa: CASNTPGGAIEEQYF

v_gene: TRBV7-3
abundance: .
len: 16
j_gene: TRBJ2-1
d_gene: TRBD2
CDR3nt: TGTGCCAGCAGCTTAAGGCCCCTTGGGGGAGGGGATGAGCAGTTCTTC
CDR3aa: CASSLRPLGGGDEQFF

v_gene: TRBV9
abundance: .
len: 14
j_gene: TRBJ2-3
d_gene: .
CDR3nt: TGTGCCAGCAGCCTCGCAGCTAGCACAGATACGCAGTATTTT
CDR3aa: CASSLAASTDTQYF

v_gene: TRBV10-3
abundance: .
len: 15
j_gene: TRBJ1-5
d_gene: TRBD1
CDR3nt: TGTGCCATCAGTGAGACAGGGGGCCCCGGACAGCCCCAGCATTTT
CDR3aa: CAISETGGPGQPQHF

v_gene: TRBV7-2
abundance: .
len: 14
j_gene: TRBJ2-7
d_gene: .
CDR3nt: TGTGCCAGCAGCTTAGACAGGGCAACCTACGAGCAGTACTTC
CDR3aa: CASSLDRATYEQYF

v_gene: TRBV18
abundance: .
len: 13
j_gene: TRBJ1-2
d_gene: .
CDR3nt: TGTGCCAGCTCACCCGACTCTAACTATGGCTACACCTTC
CDR3aa: CASSPDSNYGYTF

v_gene: TRBV15
abundance: .
len: 17
j_gene: TRBJ2-2
d_gene: .
CDR3nt: TGTGCCACCAGCAGAGTGTTGGGGCTAGCGCTGACCGGGGAGCTGTTTTTT
CDR3aa: CATSRVLGLALTGELFF

v_gene: TRBV6-6
abundance: .
len: 14
j_gene: TRBJ2-1
d_gene: TRBD2
CDR3nt: TGTGCCAGCAGTTTTGGCGGGACTATCTATGAGCAGTTCTTC
CDR3aa: CASSFGGTIYEQFF

v_gene: TRBV19
abundance: .
len: 15
j_gene: TRBJ1-5
d_gene: .
CDR3nt: TGTGCCAGTAGTATGGTGCTCATACCCTATCAGCCCCAGCATTTT
CDR3aa: CASSMVLIPYQPQHF

v_gene: TRBV7-2
abundance: .
len: 16
j_gene: TRBJ2-7
d_gene: .
CDR3nt: TGTGCCAGCAGCCTTCGGCGGGGACCCTTCTCCTACGAGCAGTACTTC
CDR3aa: CASSLRRGPFSYEQYF

v_gene: TRBV4-1
abundance: .
len: 15
j_gene: TRBJ2-5
d_gene: TRBD2
CDR3nt: TGCGCCAGCAGCCAGGCCATATCGGGGGGAGAGACCCAGTACTTC
CDR3aa: CASSQAISGGETQYF

v_gene: TRBV28
abundance: .
len: 11
j_gene: TRBJ2-2
d_gene: .
CDR3nt: TGTGCCAGCAGTCCGCTCAGGGAGCTGTTTTTT
CDR3aa: CASSPLRELFF